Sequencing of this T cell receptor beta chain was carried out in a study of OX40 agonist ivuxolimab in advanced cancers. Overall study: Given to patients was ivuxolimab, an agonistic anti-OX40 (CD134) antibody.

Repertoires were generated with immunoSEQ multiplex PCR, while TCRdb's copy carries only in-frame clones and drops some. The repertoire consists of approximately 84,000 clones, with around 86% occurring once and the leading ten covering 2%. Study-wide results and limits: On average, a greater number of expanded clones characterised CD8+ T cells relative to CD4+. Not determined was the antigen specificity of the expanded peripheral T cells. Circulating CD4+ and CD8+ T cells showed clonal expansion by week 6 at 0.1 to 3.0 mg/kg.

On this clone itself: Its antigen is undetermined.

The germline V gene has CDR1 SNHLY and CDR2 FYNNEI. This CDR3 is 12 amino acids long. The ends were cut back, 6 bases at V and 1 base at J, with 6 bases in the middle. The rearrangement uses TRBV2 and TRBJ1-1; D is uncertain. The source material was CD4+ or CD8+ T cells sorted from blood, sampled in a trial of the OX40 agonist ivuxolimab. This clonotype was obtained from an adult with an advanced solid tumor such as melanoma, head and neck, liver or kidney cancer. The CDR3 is CASRQPNTEAFF. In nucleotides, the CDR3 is TGTGCCAGCAGGCAGCCGAACACTGAAGCTTTCTTT. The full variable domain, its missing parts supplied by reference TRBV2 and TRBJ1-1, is EPEVTQTPSHQVTQMGQEVILRCVPISNHLYFYWYRQILGQKVEFLVSFYNNEISEKSEIFDDQFSVERPDGSNFTLKIRSTKLEDSAMYFCASRQPNTEAFFGQGTRLTVV.